This T cell receptor (beta chain) was observed in a study of T-cell reconstitution after alpha-beta-depleted transplantation in children. Study-wide points: About two months after transplant, alpha-beta T cells reportedly came from several hundred expanded graft clones.

Unique molecular identifiers featured in how the TCRbeta library was prepared. Each CDR3 protein is one row after TCRdb ran MiXCR on the PCR reads. The sample contains about 240,000 distinct CDR3 sequences, under 30% of which appear only once. On this clonotype: The antigen remains undetermined.

This clonotype was sampled from a girl aged 2 to 9 with Fanconi anemia, due to receive a stem cell transplant. The sequenced sample was PBMCs, obtained before TCRalphabeta/CD19-depleted stem cell transplant.

The CDR3 DNA is TGTGCCAGCCGCCATTATGGACAGGGAGCCTATGGCTACACCTTC. Protein sequence: CASRHYGQGAYGYTF. The gene calls are TRBV12-3 or TRBV12-4 and TRBJ1-2; 8 nucleotides align to TRBD1. This CDR3 contains 15 residues. The V gene end was trimmed by 8 bases and the J gene end by 4 bases; junction bases not matched to a gene: 12.